Presented here are 6 T cell receptor beta chains from one specimen sequenced in a study of beta chain features in type 1 diabetes (dated 2018 in TCRdb). Library preparation was by the immunoSEQ multiplex PCR assay. The entire amount of isolated RNA was reverse transcribed using the High Capacity cDNA Reverse Transcription Kit, so the sequenced TCRB transcripts were expressed ones. TCRdb's version of the immuneACCESS table is confined to in-frame rearrangements and falls short of the full clone set. An unresolved V gene accounts for under half of the shortfall where checked; the remainder is of unknown origin. This sample comprises 130,000 or so clones, around 9% of them detected only once. The ten largest make up around 0.7% of the sample. Broader findings and caveats from the paper: In all four CD4+ subsets, TCRB CDR3 length was moderately but significantly shorter in type 1 diabetes patients.

Antigen specificity for these receptors is unknown. The specimen sequenced was central memory CD4+ T cells from blood. The receptors were sampled from a man younger than 45 with type 1 diabetes.

The chain uses TRBV7-8 and TRBJ1-1; 7 bases are a match to TRBD1. The V gene's germline CDR1 is SGHVS and CDR2 FQNEAQ. The V gene end was trimmed by 0 bases and the J gene end by 3 bases; junction bases not matched to a gene: 7. The CDR3 has 16 amino acids. The CDR3 protein is CASSLAEGAYDTEAFF. Written as DNA, the CDR3 is TGTGCCAGCAGCTTAGCTGAGGGGGCATATGACACTGAAGCTTTCTTT. Full variable domain (outside the CDR3, taken from reference TRBV7-8 and TRBJ1-1): GAGVSQSPRYKVAKRGQDVALRCDPISGHVSLFWYQQALGQGPEFLTYFQNEAQLDKSGLPSDRFFAERPEGSVSTLKIQRTQQEDSAVYLCASSLAEGAYDTEAFFGQGTRLTVV.

The chain recombines TRBV6-4 with TRBJ2-4; the D gene is possibly TRBD2 (6 bases). Germline V gene data show CDR1 as MRHNA and CDR2 as SNTAGT. Trimming took off 5 bases at V and 13 bases at J, with 18 bases between the two ends. This CDR3 spans 13 amino acids. In DNA, the CDR3 is TGTGCCAGCAGTTCTCTGGAGGGCGAACCGCAGTACTTC. This sequence encodes CASSSLEGEPQYF.

This chain uses TRBV27 with TRBJ2-7; the D gene is possibly TRBD1 (6 bases). V was clipped by 3 bases and J by 2 bases, with 11 bases between them. This CDR3 is built from 14 residues. Germline V gives CDR1 MNHEY, CDR2 SMNVEV (reference sequence). The CDR3 sequence: CASSFGGVTYEQYF. The CDR3 nucleotides are TGTGCCAGCAGTTTTGGGGGCGTAACCTACGAGCAGTACTTC.

The genes are TRBV6-1 and TRBJ2-2, with 9 bases fitting TRBD2. The V and J ends lost 4 bases and 7 bases, in that order; junction bases with no gene match: 16. The CDR3 runs 18 residues. The germline V gene has CDR1 MNHNS and CDR2 SASEGT. The CDR3 DNA reads TGTGCCAGCAGTGCTCTGGCGGGAGGGAGACTTACCAACGGGGAGCTGTTTTTT. Protein: CASSALAGGRLTNGELFF.

The genes are TRBV7-9 and TRBJ1-1; unclear D gene. The length of the CDR3 is 14 residues. Trimming left V 0 bases short and J 4 bases short, with 9 bases between. CDR1 and CDR2 (germline): SEHNR, FQNEAQ (reference sequence). The CDR3 DNA is TGTGCCAGCAGCTTAGCTGTGGGGAGCACTGAAGCTTTCTTT. It is translated as CASSLAVGSTEAFF.

The genes are TRBV9 and TRBJ1-6, with D perhaps matching TRBD1 (5 bases). The CDR3 spans 15 residues. V lost 3 bases to trimming and J lost 9 bases, with 16 bases between them. The germline CDR1 and CDR2 sequences are SGDLS and YYNGEE. For the CDR3, the DNA is TGTGCCAGCAGCGGGGGGTGGGACTCGGGTTCACCCCTCCACTTT. Amino acids: CASSGGWDSGSPLHF.